This TCR beta chain is from a study of T cells after posttransplantation cyclophosphamide. Study-level results: Skin or GI-infiltrating T cells shared few TRB sequences with blood. After PTCy, TRB diversity resembled that of CNI/methotrexate controls. Donor CD8+ memory clones often dominated recipient blood repertoires at later times.

Cyclophosphamide on days +3 and +4 followed busulfan-fludarabine conditioning and a marrow graft. Sequenced by immunoSEQ multiplex PCR; TCRdb stores in-frame clones only, minus some. The sample yields some 11,000 clones, without any singletons. This clone was counted many times. The antigen is not known. The CDR3 totals 12 residues. Trimming left V 5 bases short and J 16 bases short, with 17 bases between. Germline V gene lookup returns CDR1 LNHDA and CDR2 SQIVND (reference sequence). The chain links TRBV19 to TRBJ1-4; D gene unclear. This TCR was sampled from a female patient aged 40-50 years who received an allogeneic stem cell transplant from a related donor, was CMV-positive, and had acute GVHD only. Certain T cells may be donor cells from the graft. Sequencing was performed on PBMCs, taken after allogeneic stem cell transplant with posttransplant cyclophosphamide. In DNA, the CDR3 is TGTGCCAGTAGTCCTGACTCCGGGTCTAGGTTTTTT. It specifies CASSPDSGSRFF.